The 16 T cell receptor beta chains below were found in one sample sequenced in a study of spatial heterogeneity in lung cancer. TCRdb recomputed calls from the 5' RACE reads with MiXCR, one row per CDR3 protein. The table includes about 47,000 distinct CDR3 sequences, 12% detected once. Time point denoted: blood at routine non-recurrence follow-up after resection. The sequencing used PBMCs, collected at follow-up. Every receptor here comes from a male donor with early-stage non-small cell lung cancer.

Ten or more counts support this clonotype. The rearrangement joins TRBV27 to TRBJ2-1; 10 bases fit TRBD2. This CDR3 region has 14 residues. With 7 bases clipped from V and 4 bases from J, the junction kept 4 bases outside the gene matches. Germline values: CDR1 MNHEY, CDR2 SMNVEV (reference sequence). The CDR3 bases are TGTGCCAGCACTCTAGCGGGAGTTTACAATGAGCAGTTCTTC. This gives the protein CASTLAGVYNEQFF.

In the case of this clonotype: A much larger clone is a single base away; this may be a read error. The chain has TRBV12-3 or TRBV12-4 and TRBJ2-1, with TRBD2 matching over 7 bases. The CDR3 totals 15 residues. Losses at the gene ends were 4 bases for V and 9 bases for J; bases not matched to a gene: 12. DNA of the CDR3: TGTGCCAGCAGTTCGTCGGCTAGCGGAGCAATTGAGCAGTTCTTC. It codes for CASSSSASGAIEQFF.

This clonotype was counted at least ten times. The chain combines TRBV28 with TRBJ1-1; D is undetermined. V lost 9 bases, J lost 1 base, and 6 bases lay in between. Germline V gene data show CDR1 as MDHEN and CDR2 as SYDVKM. CDR3 length: 11 amino acids. The CDR3 here is CASLRNTEAFF. In DNA, the CDR3 is TGTGCCAGTCTCAGGAACACTGAAGCTTTCTTT.

This clonotype was picked up many times. This chain connects TRBV3-1 to TRBJ2-5; TRBD1 matches at 9 bases. CDR3 size: 14 residues. J lost 7 bases, V lost 1 base, and 4 bases had no gene match. From germline, CDR1 is LGHDT and CDR2 YNNKEL (reference sequence). The CDR3 sequence is CASSQAGQGWTQYF. The CDR3 DNA follows: TGTGCCAGCAGCCAAGCGGGACAGGGATGGACCCAGTACTTC.

This clonotype was seen only a few times. The chain is built from TRBV6-6 and TRBJ2-2; D is possibly TRBD1 (6 bases). The ends were cut back, 6 bases at V and 5 bases at J, with 10 bases in the middle. Germline V CDR1 and CDR2: MNHNY, SVGAGI (reference sequence). The CDR3 consists of 13 residues. CDR3 coding DNA: TGTGCCAGCAGCCACAGGGAAACCGGGGAGCTGTTTTTT. Translated: CASSHRETGELFF.

This clonotype occurred a few times. This chain joins TRBV6-5 and TRBJ1-4; maybe TRBD1 (5 bases). CDR3 length: 13 amino acids. Germline V gene data show CDR1 as MNHEY and CDR2 as SVGAGI. The germline V and J ends were trimmed by 6 bases and 4 bases, with 9 bases remaining between them. The CDR3 region is CASRTGGNEKLFF. CDR3 DNA: TGTGCCAGCAGGACCGGGGGTAATGAAAAACTGTTTTTT.

The table lists this clonotype with many counts. CDR3 in DNA: TGTGCCAGCAGTGAAGTACTAGTCAGCACAGATACGCAGTATTTT. Protein product: CASSEVLVSTDTQYF. The chain links TRBV2 to TRBJ2-3; possibly TRBD2 for D (5 bases). V was trimmed by 1 base and J by 0 bases, leaving 8 bases between them. CDR1 is SNHLY and CDR2 is FYNNEI in the germline V gene. The length of the CDR3 is 15 residues.

This clonotype turned up a few times. This chain links TRBV12-3 or TRBV12-4 with TRBJ1-1, with D maybe TRBD1 (6 bases). Trimming removed 7 bases from V and 3 bases from J, with 12 bases in between. The CDR3 sequence is 13 residues long. The CDR3 DNA follows: TGTGCCAGCAACCTACAGGGAGACACTGAAGCTTTCTTT. It yields the protein CASNLQGDTEAFF.

The table lists this clonotype with many counts. V gene TRBV10-3 combines with J gene TRBJ2-6; D might be TRBD2 (5 bases). This CDR3 comprises 19 residues. V gave up 7 bases and J gave up 2 bases, with 24 bases separating them. Per the germline V gene, CDR1 is ENHRY and CDR2 is SYGVKD. CDR3 bases: TGTGCCATCAACCCTCGGGGTCTCCCGTCGGTTCCTGGGGCCAACGTCCTGACTTTC. Its protein product is CAINPRGLPSVPGANVLTF.

The sample holds many counts of this clonotype. The genes are TRBV12-3 or TRBV12-4 and TRBJ2-5, with no clear D. V was cut by 5 bases and J by 1 base, with 2 bases left in between. The CDR3 covers 11 residues. This CDR3 is CASSLQETQYF. The CDR3 DNA reads as TGTGCCAGCAGTCTCCAAGAGACCCAGTACTTC.

The rearrangement links TRBV3-1 to TRBJ2-5; no clear D gene. CDR3 length: 14 residues. Trimming took 4 bases from V and 7 from J, leaving 16 bases between them. Germline values: CDR1 LGHDT, CDR2 YNNKEL (reference sequence). DNA of the CDR3: TGTGCCAGCAGCCTTAGCCCCCCTGAAGGGACCCAGTACTTC. Residues: CASSLSPPEGTQYF.

This clonotype was counted a few times. The chain employs TRBV7-2 and TRBJ2-1; D call uncertain. V was trimmed by 1 base and J by 7 bases, leaving 5 bases between them. CDR3 length: 12 residues. CDR1 SGHTA and CDR2 FQGNSA come from the germline V gene. CDR3 region: CASSLGSNEQFF. In DNA, the CDR3 is TGTGCCAGCAGCTTAGGGTCGAATGAGCAGTTCTTC.

The chain links TRBV7-3 to TRBJ2-5; D is unresolved. The CDR3 consists of 13 residues. Trimming cost V 5 bases and J 2 bases, with 9 bases left between them. The germline gives CDR1 SGHTA, CDR2 FQGTGA. CDR3 region: CASSPPGQETQYF. CDR3 bases: TGTGCCAGCAGCCCCCCTGGGCAAGAGACCCAGTACTTC.

The chain combines TRBV30 with TRBJ2-2, with D perhaps matching TRBD1 (6 bases). This CDR3 is built from 14 residues. Germline V lookup: CDR1 GTSNPN, CDR2 SVGIG (reference sequence). V lost 5 bases, J lost 2 bases, and 12 bases lay in between. The CDR3 here is CAWVGQSNTGELFF. The CDR3 DNA sequence: TGTGCCTGGGTTGGACAGTCAAACACCGGGGAGCTGTTTTTT.

This clonotype was detected many times. The CDR3 DNA sequence: TGCGCCAGCAGTGTGGAGCGACCAGAGACCCAGTACTTC. It is translated as CASSVERPETQYF. V gene TRBV10-2 combines with J gene TRBJ2-5; D remains unclear. This CDR3 region has 13 residues. Germline CDR1 and CDR2: WSHSY and SAAADI. Trimming pared 4 bases from V and 4 bases from J, leaving 10 bases between.

This clonotype was seen a few times. This chain joins TRBV5-4 and TRBJ2-3, with D tentatively TRBD2 (5 bases). V lost 0 bases, J lost 2 bases, and 10 bases lay in between. Germline-derived CDR1 and CDR2 are SGHNT and YYREEE (reference sequence). This CDR3 comprises 15 residues. For the CDR3, the DNA is TGTGCCAGCAGCTTGGGGGGAGCATCCACAGATACGCAGTATTTT. Amino acid sequence: CASSLGGASTDTQYF.